This is a list of T cell receptor beta chains from one sample in a study of beta chain features in type 1 diabetes. The table came from immunoSEQ multiplex PCR; TCRdb's copy has only in-frame clones and leaves some out. The sample lists some 70,000 clones, more than 45% occurring once. Sequences were obtained from central memory CD4+ T cells from blood. The receptors here all came from a young man with type 1 diabetes. The CDR3 runs from the conserved cysteine through the conserved F or W. Each record gives: J gene, clone size, V gene, D gene, CDR3 protein, CDR3 DNA. D genes are given only for firm matches. Some rows have no size entry. The others give once, few or many, or a class for an expanded clone.

TRBJ2-7	NA	TRBV2	TRBD1	CASSETTGSEQYF	TGTGCCAGCAGTGAAACGACAGGGAGCGAGCAGTACTTC
TRBJ1-3	few	TRBV6-5	TRBD1	CASSYSQGASGNTIYF	TGTGCCAGCAGTTACTCACAGGGGGCATCTGGAAACACCATATATTTT
TRBJ1-3	few	TRBV5-6	NA	CASSLPTGYSGNTIYF	TGTGCCAGCAGCTTGCCTACAGGGTACTCTGGAAACACCATATATTTT
TRBJ1-1	once	TRBV18	TRBD1	CASSYGQDTEAFF	TGTGCCAGCTCATATGGACAGGACACTGAAGCTTTCTTT
TRBJ2-2	NA	TRBV19	NA	CASSITVNTGELFF	TGTGCCAGTAGTATAACGGTTAACACCGGGGAGCTGTTTTTT
TRBJ1-2	NA	TRBV19	TRBD1	CASSPRTGDGYTF	TGTGCCAGTAGTCCAAGGACAGGGGACGGCTACACCTTC
TRBJ2-6	NA	TRBV10-3	NA	CATADSSGANVLTF	TGTGCCACTGCCGACAGCTCTGGGGCCAACGTCCTGACTTTC
TRBJ2-3	few	TRBV9	TRBD2	CASSVGLAGAQNRDTQYF	TGTGCCAGCAGCGTAGGACTAGCGGGGGCTCAAAACAGGGATACGCAGTATTTT
TRBJ1-1	once	TRBV5-1	NA	CASSQQGTPSTEAFF	TGCGCCAGCAGCCAGCAGGGGACACCCTCCACTGAAGCTTTCTTT
TRBJ2-7	NA	TRBV7-2	TRBD2	CASSWTSGGSYEQYF	TGTGCCAGCAGCTGGACTAGCGGGGGTTCCTACGAGCAGTACTTC
TRBJ1-4	NA	TRBV5-6	NA	CASSWRGGATNEKLFF	TGTGCCAGCAGCTGGCGCGGGGGTGCAACTAATGAAAAACTGTTTTTT
TRBJ1-5	NA	TRBV27	TRBD1	CASSGQGAGNQPQHF	TGTGCCAGCAGTGGCCAGGGGGCGGGTAATCAGCCCCAGCATTTT
TRBJ2-3	NA	TRBV5-4	TRBD2	CASSLNTRDYGTDTQYF	TGTGCCAGCAGCTTGAATACCCGGGACTACGGCACAGATACGCAGTATTTT
TRBJ2-6	NA	TRBV10-3	NA	CAISEGDNSGANVLTF	TGTGCCATCAGTGAGGGCGACAACTCTGGGGCCAACGTCCTGACTTTC
TRBJ2-3	NA	TRBV6-6	NA	CASSTWSVTDTQYF	TGTGCCAGCAGTACCTGGTCGGTCACAGATACGCAGTATTTT
TRBJ2-3	NA	TRBV11-2	NA	CASSLEGSTDTQYF	TGTGCCAGCAGCTTAGAGGGCAGCACAGATACGCAGTATTTT
TRBJ1-1	NA	TRBV30	TRBD1	CAWVSQGVEAFF	TGTGCCTGGGTCTCCCAGGGGGTAGAAGCTTTCTTT
TRBJ1-2	NA	TRBV19	NA	CASIGQGLTYGYTF	TGTGCCAGTATTGGGCAGGGTCTAACCTATGGCTACACCTTC
TRBJ2-3	few	TRBV6-1	TRBD2	CASRREATDTQYF	TGTGCCAGCAGGCGGGAGGCAACAGATACGCAGTATTTT
TRBJ1-1	NA	TRBV18	TRBD1	CASSTQGTLNTEAFF	TGTGCCAGCTCAACACAGGGGACATTGAACACTGAAGCTTTCTTT